This T cell receptor beta chain was identified in a study of T cell repertoires in cytomegalovirus infection. The CDR3 extends over 13 amino acids. Germline V gives CDR1 SGHVS, CDR2 FNYEAQ. V was trimmed by 5 bases and J by 4 bases, leaving 11 bases between them. TCRdb independently ran MiXCR on the reads; one entry per CDR3 protein. The sample lists about 830,000 distinct CDR3 sequences, 32% occurring once. As for this clonotype: Its cognate antigen is unknown.

This TCR was sampled from a human donor in good health (CMV status not recorded). Some clones in this sample may be carry-over from other donors' samples. V and J are TRBV7-6 and TRBJ1-2, with D maybe TRBD1 (5 bases). Here the sequenced sample was cultured CD8+ T cells from PBMCs, taken from culture after CMV antigen stimulation. The CDR3 DNA follows: TGTGCCAGCAGCCCACAGGAGCCCTATGGCTACACCTTC. This encodes CASSPQEPYGYTF. Full variable domain (rest looked up from reference TRBV7-6 and TRBJ1-2): GAGVSQSPRYKVTKRGQDVALRCDPISGHVSLYWYRQALGQGPEFLTYFNYEAQQDKSGLPNDRFSAERPEGSISTLTIQRTEQRDSAMYRCASSPQEPYGYTFGSGTRLTVV.